Below are 3 T cell receptor beta chains sequenced from a single sample in a study of T cells after yellow fever vaccination. One entry per CDR3 protein, called by TCRdb with MiXCR from the 5' RACE reads. The sample lists approximately 93,000 distinct CDR3 sequences; roughly 5.2% were seen once. Sequenced material: CD8+ T cells sorted from PBMCs, taken 10 days after the yellow fever booster vaccination. These receptors all come from a man between 18 and 35 years old who received the YFV17D yellow fever vaccine.

The rearrangement links TRBV2 to TRBJ2-1; the D gene is possibly TRBD2 (5 bases). Per the germline V gene, CDR1 is SNHLY and CDR2 is FYNNEI. The CDR3 runs to 13 residues. Trimming left V 7 bases short and J 5 bases short, with 12 bases between. The CDR3 DNA reads as TGTGCCAGCAATCGAGGGAGTAACAATGAGCAGTTCTTC. The encoded protein is CASNRGSNNEQFF.

This clonotype was seen more than once but under ten times. For the CDR3, the DNA is TGCAGTGCTCCACGACTAGCCTCCTTCCCCATCTACAATGAGCAGTTCTTC. This sequence encodes CSAPRLASFPIYNEQFF. The V gene is TRBV20-1, the J gene TRBJ2-1, with 7 bases aligning to TRBD2. The germline CDR1 and CDR2 sequences are DFQATT and SNEGSKA (reference sequence). The V segment lost 5 bases and the J segment 3 bases; nucleotides outside the gene matches: 16. This CDR3 comprises 17 residues.

The chain uses TRBV4-3 and TRBJ2-2, with 7 bases lining up with TRBD1. Unmatched junction bases numbered 7, after V lost 4 bases and J lost 2 bases. From germline, CDR1 is LGHNA and CDR2 YSLEER. CDR3 length: 16 amino acids. The CDR3, as DNA: TGCGCCAGCAGCCGACGGGACAGTCAAAACACCGGGGAGCTGTTTTTT. It specifies CASSRRDSQNTGELFF.